This section outlines one TCR beta chain sequence together with its context. The target of this receptor is not known. Base quality data are lacking; no much larger clone is found one base away. The germline V gene supplies CDR1 SGHDT and CDR2 YYEEEE. V sheds 4 bases and J sheds 5 bases, leaving 12 bases between their ends. From its cysteine to its phenylalanine, the CDR3 spans 13 amino acids. CDR3 DNA only is kept here, 39 bases in frame from base 1. Library preparation employed the immunoSEQ multiplex PCR assay. Here the immuneACCESS table is served through TCRdb, limited to in-frame sequences with V and J called. Missing clones are a known gap in these copies; in checked studies unresolved V genes cover under half, and the rest lacks a known reason. Here the sample has over 100,000 clones; around 88% occur a single time. The leading ten clones occupy around 3.3% of the sample. This sample was included in a study of control samples from healthy donors and cancer patients (dated by TCRdb to about 2020).

This clonotype was obtained from a middle-aged man in good health. This chain is built from TRBV5-6 and TRBJ2-5, with a weak D call of TRBD1 (5 bases match). Sequenced input: blood. The CDR3 region has the sequence CASSPLAGETQYF. The bases are TGTGCCAGCAGCCCTCTTGCAGGGGAGACCCAGTACTTC.